Detailed here is one T cell receptor (beta chain). TCRdb processed the 5' RACE reads anew with MiXCR; each CDR3 protein has one entry. Here the sample spans around 480,000 distinct CDR3 sequences, 14% being singletons. This CDR3 has 18 amino acids. V lost 1 base to trimming and J lost 0 bases; unmatched junction nucleotides: 12. CDR1 is SGHVS, CDR2 FNYEAQ, per germline. The source of the sample is a study of identical twins. In addition, the sample was reused for a study of yellow fever vaccine responses in identical twins.

This TCR was recovered from a woman younger than 35 in good health. The chain employs TRBV7-6 and TRBJ2-7, with 7 bases aligning to TRBD1. Sequencing was done on a sample of CD4+ T cells sorted from blood. This CDR3 reads CASSLDETGQTSSYEQYF. The CDR3 bases are TGTGCCAGCAGCTTAGACGAGACGGGACAGACGAGCTCCTACGAGCAGTACTTC.